Following are 8 T cell receptor beta chains from one sample sequenced in a study of T cells in women clearing cervical HPV infection. Repertoires were generated with immunoSEQ multiplex PCR, while TCRdb's copy carries only in-frame clones and drops some. In total, the table holds 25,000 to 35,000 clones. Sequencing was carried out using blood buffy coat. Every receptor here comes from a woman aged 18-69 years with a cervical HPV16 infection that either progressed to CIN3+ or cleared (not recorded which).

Notes on this clone: The read ends 3 residues shy of where the CDR3 ends; the end is completed using the germline J gene. V gene TRBV5-1 combines with J gene TRBJ2-1, with TRBD2 as a possible D gene (7 bases). The CDR3 totals 17 residues. The V end was cut by 0 bases, the J end by 7 bases, with 20 bases between. CDR1 and CDR2 from the germline V gene are SGHRS and YFSETQ. The chain's CDR3 is CASSLEGWGGGMNEQFF. Incomplete CDR3 DNA: TGCGCCAGCAGCTTGGAGGGCTGGGGGGGCGGGATGAATGAG.

Turning to this clone: The CDR3 end falls 3 residues outside the read, so it is completed with the germline J gene. The rearrangement joins TRBV12-5 to TRBJ2-7; D is ambiguous. Trimming took off 4 bases at V and 3 bases at J, with 4 bases between the two ends. Germline V gene lookup returns CDR1 LGHNT and CDR2 FRNRAP. The CDR3 loop spans 11 amino acids. Partial CDR3 DNA: TGTGCTAGTGGTTCCGGCTACGAG. It codes for CASGSGYE. The CDR3 reads in full as CASGSGYEQYF.

The CDR3 loop is CAWTTRGGRPVGQYF. The DNA read from the CDR3 is TGTGCCTGGACTACAAGGGGGGGTCGCCCTGTTGGT. The V and J genes are TRBV30 and TRBJ2-4, with a possible D match to TRBD2 (7 bases). The CDR3 end is not reached by the read, which stops 3 residues before it; the germline J gene fills it in. The CDR3 spans 15 residues. Germline V lookup: CDR1 GTSNPN, CDR2 SVGIG (reference sequence).

A remark on this clone: The read is 3 residues too short to cover the CDR3 end, so that end is filled in from the germline J gene. V usage is TRBV2 and J usage is TRBJ1-6; TRBD1 matches 9 bases. This CDR3 has 18 amino acids. CDR1 and CDR2 from the germline V gene are SNHLY and FYNNEI. Trimming removed 6 bases from V and 0 bases from J; junction bases left unmatched: 9. The CDR3 protein is CASRTNRGQSSYNSPLHF. CDR3 bases read: TGTGCCAGCAGAACCAACAGGGGGCAGAGCTCCTATAATTCACCC.

In the case of this clone: The observed sequence ends 3 residues before the CDR3 terminus, with the missing tail filled in from the germline J gene. The chain joins TRBV14 to TRBJ2-3; tentatively, D is TRBD1 (6 bases). CDR3 length: 13 residues. Trimming pared 4 bases from V and 6 bases from J, leaving 11 bases between. CDR1 is SGHDN and CDR2 is FVKESK in the germline V gene. The CDR3 here is CASSLQGADTQYF. CDR3 DNA (partial): TGTGCCAGCAGCCTACAGGGTGCGGATACG.

A note on this clone: From the germline J gene comes the end of the CDR3, since the read stops 3 residues before it. This chain joins TRBV5-4 and TRBJ1-1; D perhaps matches TRBD1 (6 bases). This CDR3 is 14 amino acids long. Germline V gene lookup returns CDR1 SGHNT and CDR2 YYREEE (reference sequence). V was cut by 4 bases and J by 0 bases, with 10 bases left in between. The CDR3 spells CASSPEGVNTEAFF. The part of the CDR3 DNA that was read is TGTGCCAGCAGCCCCGAGGGGGTGAACACTGAA.

A note on this clone: The CDR3 extends 3 residues past the end of the read, so its final part is completed from the germline J gene. V and J are TRBV19 and TRBJ2-1, with TRBD2 matching over 8 bases. V gave up 1 base and J gave up 8 bases; unmatched junction bases: 10. The CDR3 spans 16 residues. In germline, CDR1 is LNHDA, CDR2 SQIVND (reference sequence). The CDR3 here is CASSIGRGLDNHEQFF. The covered CDR3 bases are TGTGCCAGTAGTATAGGAAGGGGACTAGATAATCATGAG.

The CDR3 loop is CASSLAGTEAFF. The CDR3 DNA, read in part, is TGTGCCAGTAGTTTGGCGGGGACTGAA. This sequence joins TRBV19 and TRBJ1-1; D unclear. The read ends 3 residues early relative to the CDR3; the germline J gene fills the gap. V was clipped by 5 bases and J by 5 bases, with 9 bases between them. The CDR3 spans 12 residues. Germline V gene data show CDR1 as LNHDA and CDR2 as SQIVND (reference sequence).